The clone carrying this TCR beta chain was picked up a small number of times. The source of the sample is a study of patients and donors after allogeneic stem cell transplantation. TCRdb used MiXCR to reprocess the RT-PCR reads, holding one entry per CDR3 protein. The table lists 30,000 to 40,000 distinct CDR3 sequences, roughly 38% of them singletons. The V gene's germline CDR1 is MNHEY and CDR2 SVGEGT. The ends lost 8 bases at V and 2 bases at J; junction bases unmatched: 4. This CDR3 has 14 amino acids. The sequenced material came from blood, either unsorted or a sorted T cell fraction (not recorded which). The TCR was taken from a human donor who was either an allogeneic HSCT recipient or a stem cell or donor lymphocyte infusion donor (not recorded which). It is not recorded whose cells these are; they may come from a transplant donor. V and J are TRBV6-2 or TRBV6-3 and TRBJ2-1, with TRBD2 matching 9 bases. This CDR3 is CASHSGGAYNEQFF. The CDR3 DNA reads TGTGCCAGCCATAGCGGGGGCGCCTACAATGAGCAGTTCTTC.